The following is a T cell receptor beta chain sequence with its context. These data belong to a study of cytomegalovirus exposure and HLA in healthy donors. The CDR3 has 15 residues. J was trimmed by 2 bases and V by 4 bases; bases with no gene match: 8. Germline values: CDR1 SGHRS, CDR2 YFSETQ. 13 Jbeta primers and 60 Vbeta primers were used for the PCR. Assay used: immunoSEQ multiplex PCR; TCRdb lists only in-frame clones, some missing. The sample contains about 130,000 clones, over 70% of which appear only once. The sequenced sample was PBMCs. The source is a man aged 35 to 55 in good health and CMV-seronegative. The J gene is TRBJ2-7, the V gene TRBV5-1, with TRBD1 matching 8 bases. The CDR3 region is CASSPGQGATYEQYF. The CDR3, as DNA: TGCGCCAGCAGCCCCGGACAGGGTGCCACCTACGAGCAGTACTTC.